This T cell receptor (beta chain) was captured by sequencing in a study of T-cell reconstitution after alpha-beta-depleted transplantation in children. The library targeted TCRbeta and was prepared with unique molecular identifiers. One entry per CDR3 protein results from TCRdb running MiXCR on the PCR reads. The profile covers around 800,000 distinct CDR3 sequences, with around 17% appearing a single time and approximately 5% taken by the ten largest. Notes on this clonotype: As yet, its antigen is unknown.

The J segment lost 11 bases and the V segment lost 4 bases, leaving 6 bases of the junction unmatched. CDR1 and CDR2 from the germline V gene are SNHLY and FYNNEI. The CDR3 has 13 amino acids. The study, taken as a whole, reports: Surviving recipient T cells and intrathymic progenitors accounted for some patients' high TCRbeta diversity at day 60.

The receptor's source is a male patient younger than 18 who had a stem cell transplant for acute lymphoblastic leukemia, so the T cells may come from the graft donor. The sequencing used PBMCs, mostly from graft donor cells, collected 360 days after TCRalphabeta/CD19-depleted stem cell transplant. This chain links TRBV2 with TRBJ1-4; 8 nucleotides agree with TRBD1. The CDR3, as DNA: TGTGCCAGCAGTGGCGGCAGGGGGCAGAAACTGTTTTTT. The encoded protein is CASSGGRGQKLFF.